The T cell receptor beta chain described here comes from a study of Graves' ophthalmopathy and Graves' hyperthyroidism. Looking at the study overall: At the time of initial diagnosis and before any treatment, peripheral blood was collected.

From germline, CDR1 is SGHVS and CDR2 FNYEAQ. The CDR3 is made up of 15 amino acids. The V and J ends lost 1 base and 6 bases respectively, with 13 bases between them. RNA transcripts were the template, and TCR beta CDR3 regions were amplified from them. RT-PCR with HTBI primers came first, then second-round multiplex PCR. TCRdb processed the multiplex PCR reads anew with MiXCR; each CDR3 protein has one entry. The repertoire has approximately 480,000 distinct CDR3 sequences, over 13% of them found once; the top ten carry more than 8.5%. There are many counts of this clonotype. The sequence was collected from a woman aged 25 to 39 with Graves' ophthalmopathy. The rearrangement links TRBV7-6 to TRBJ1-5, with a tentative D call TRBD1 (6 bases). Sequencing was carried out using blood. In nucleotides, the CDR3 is TGTGCCAGCAGCTTAGAAGGGGGTCCGATTCAGCCCCAGCATTTT. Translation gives CASSLEGGPIQPQHF.